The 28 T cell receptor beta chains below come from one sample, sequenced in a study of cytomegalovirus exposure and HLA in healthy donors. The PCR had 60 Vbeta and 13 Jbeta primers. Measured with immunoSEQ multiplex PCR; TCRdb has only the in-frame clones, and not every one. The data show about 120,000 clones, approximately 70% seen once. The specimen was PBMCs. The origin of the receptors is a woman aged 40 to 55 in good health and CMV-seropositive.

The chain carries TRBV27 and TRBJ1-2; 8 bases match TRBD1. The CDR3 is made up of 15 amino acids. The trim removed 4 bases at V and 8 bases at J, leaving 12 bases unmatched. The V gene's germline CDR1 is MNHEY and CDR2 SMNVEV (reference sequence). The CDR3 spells CASSSLKTGEVGYTF. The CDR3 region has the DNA TGTGCCAGCAGTTCATTAAAGACAGGGGAGGTAGGCTACACCTTC.

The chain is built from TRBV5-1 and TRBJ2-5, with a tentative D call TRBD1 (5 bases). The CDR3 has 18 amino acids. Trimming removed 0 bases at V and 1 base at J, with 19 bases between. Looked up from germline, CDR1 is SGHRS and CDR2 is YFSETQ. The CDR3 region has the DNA TGCGCCAGCAGCTTGGACGCCGGACACCTTGAAATCCAAGAGACCCAGTACTTC. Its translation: CASSLDAGHLEIQETQYF.

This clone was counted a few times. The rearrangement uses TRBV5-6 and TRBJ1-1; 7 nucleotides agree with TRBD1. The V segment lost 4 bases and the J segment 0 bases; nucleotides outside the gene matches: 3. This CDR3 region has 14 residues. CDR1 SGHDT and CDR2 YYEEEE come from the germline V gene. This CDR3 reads CASSPGQMNTEAFF. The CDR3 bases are TGTGCCAGCAGCCCGGGACAGATGAACACTGAAGCTTTCTTT.

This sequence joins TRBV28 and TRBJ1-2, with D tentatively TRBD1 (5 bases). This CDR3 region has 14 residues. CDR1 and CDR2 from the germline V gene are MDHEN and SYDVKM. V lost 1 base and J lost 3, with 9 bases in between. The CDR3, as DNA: TGTGCCAGCAGTTTATCTTCCAGGGACTATGGCTACACCTTC. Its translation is CASSLSSRDYGYTF.

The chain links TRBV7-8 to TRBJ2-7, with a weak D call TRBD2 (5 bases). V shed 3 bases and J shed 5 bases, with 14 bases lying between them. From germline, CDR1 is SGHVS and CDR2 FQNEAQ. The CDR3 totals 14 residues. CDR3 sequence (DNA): TGTGCCAGCAGCTTTGCCCGGGGTCCCCACGAGCAGTACTTC. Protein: CASSFARGPHEQYF.

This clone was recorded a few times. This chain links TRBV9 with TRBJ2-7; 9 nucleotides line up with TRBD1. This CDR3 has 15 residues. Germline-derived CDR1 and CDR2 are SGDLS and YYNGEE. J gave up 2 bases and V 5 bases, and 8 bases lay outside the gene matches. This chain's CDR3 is CASSAAGTGTYEQYF. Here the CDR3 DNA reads TGTGCCAGCAGTGCCGCCGGGACAGGGACCTACGAGCAGTACTTC.

The CDR3 is CASSEDRGSTDTQYF. In DNA form, the CDR3 reads TGTGCCAGCAGTGAGGACAGGGGAAGCACAGATACGCAGTATTTT. The genes are TRBV6-4 and TRBJ2-3, with 9 bases lining up with TRBD1. The CDR3 contains 15 residues. Trimming removed 3 bases from V and 0 bases from J; junction bases left unmatched: 1. Looked up from germline, CDR1 is MRHNA and CDR2 is SNTAGT.

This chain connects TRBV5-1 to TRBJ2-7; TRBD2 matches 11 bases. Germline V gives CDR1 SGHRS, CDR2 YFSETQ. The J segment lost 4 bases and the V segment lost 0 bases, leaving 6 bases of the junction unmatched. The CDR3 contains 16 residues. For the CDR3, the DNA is TGCGCCAGCAGCTTGGCCAGCGCTAGCGGGAGGTACGAGCAGTACTTC. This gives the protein CASSLASASGRYEQYF.

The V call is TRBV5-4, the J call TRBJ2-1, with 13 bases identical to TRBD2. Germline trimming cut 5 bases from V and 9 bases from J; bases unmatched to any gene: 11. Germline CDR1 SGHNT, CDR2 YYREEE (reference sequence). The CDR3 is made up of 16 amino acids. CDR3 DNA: TGTGCCAGCAGTTACCCCGGACTAGCGGGAGAATCTGAGCAGTTCTTC. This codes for CASSYPGLAGESEQFF. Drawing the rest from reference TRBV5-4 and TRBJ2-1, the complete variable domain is ETGVTQSPTHLIKTRGQQVTLRCSSQSGHNTVSWYQQALGQGPQFIFQYYREEENGRGNFPPRFSGLQFPNYSSELNVNALELDDSALYLCASSYPGLAGESEQFFGPGTRLTVL.

The CDR3 bases are TGCGCCACCGGGGTCCCGAACACTGAAGCTTTCTTT. It translates to CATGVPNTEAFF. This chain connects TRBV10-2 to TRBJ1-1; D is unresolved. In germline, CDR1 is WSHSY, CDR2 SAAADI. V lost 10 bases and J 1 base, leaving 10 bases between the germline ends. The CDR3 contains 12 residues.

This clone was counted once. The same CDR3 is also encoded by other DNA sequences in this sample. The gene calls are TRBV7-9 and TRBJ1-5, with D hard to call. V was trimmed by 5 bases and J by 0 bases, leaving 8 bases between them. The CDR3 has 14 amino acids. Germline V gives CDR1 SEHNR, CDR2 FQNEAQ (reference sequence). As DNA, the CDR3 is TGTGCCAGCAGCCCGACTAATAGCAATCAGCCCCAGCATTTT. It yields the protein CASSPTNSNQPQHF.

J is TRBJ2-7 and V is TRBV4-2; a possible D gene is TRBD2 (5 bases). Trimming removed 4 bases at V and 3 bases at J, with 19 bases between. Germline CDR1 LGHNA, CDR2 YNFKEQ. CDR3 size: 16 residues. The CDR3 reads CASSPPLPSGLYEQYF. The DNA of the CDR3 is TGTGCCAGCAGCCCTCCCCTGCCCAGCGGACTCTACGAGCAGTACTTC.

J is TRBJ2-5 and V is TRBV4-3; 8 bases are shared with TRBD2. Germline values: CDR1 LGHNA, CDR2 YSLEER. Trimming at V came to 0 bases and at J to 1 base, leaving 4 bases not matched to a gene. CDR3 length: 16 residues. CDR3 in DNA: TGCGCCAGCAGCCAAGATGGGCGGGGGGCCCAAGAGACCCAGTACTTC. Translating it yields CASSQDGRGAQETQYF.

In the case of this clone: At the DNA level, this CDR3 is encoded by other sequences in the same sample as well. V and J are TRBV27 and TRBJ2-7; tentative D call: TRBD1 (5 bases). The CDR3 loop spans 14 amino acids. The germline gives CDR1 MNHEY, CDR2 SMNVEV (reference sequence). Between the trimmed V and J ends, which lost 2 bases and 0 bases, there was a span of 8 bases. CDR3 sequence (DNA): TGTGCCAGCAGTTTACAGGGAAGCTCCTACGAGCAGTACTTC. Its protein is CASSLQGSSYEQYF.

The CDR3 spells CASRNLRGGLSNTGELFF. CDR3 in DNA: TGTGCCAGCAGAAACCTCCGTGGGGGACTTTCGAACACCGGGGAGCTGTTTTTT. This chain joins TRBV28 and TRBJ2-2, with D tentatively TRBD2 (6 bases). Germline V gives CDR1 MDHEN, CDR2 SYDVKM. The CDR3 length is 18 residues. Trimming took 6 bases from V and 0 from J, leaving 20 bases between them.

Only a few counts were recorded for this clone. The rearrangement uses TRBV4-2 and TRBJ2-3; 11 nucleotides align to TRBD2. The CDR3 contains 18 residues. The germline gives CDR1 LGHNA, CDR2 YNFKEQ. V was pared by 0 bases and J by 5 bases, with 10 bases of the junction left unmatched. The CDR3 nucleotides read TGTGCCAGCAGCCAAGATTTTGACGTAGCGGGAGGGCGAGATACGCAGTATTTT. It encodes CASSQDFDVAGGRDTQYF.

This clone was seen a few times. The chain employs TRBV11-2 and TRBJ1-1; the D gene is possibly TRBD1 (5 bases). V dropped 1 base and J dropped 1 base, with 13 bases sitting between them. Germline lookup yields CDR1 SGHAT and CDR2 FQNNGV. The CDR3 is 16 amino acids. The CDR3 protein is CASSLGGVLRNTEAFF. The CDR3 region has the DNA TGTGCCAGCAGCTTAGGGGGGGTCCTTCGGAACACTGAAGCTTTCTTT.

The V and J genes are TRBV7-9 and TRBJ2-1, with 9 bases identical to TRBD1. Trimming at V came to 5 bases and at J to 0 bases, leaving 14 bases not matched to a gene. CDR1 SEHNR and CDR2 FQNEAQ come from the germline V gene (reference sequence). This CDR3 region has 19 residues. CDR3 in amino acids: CASSAGTGSGGYSYNEQFF. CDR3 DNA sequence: TGTGCCAGCAGCGCCGGGACAGGGAGTGGAGGCTACTCCTACAATGAGCAGTTCTTC.

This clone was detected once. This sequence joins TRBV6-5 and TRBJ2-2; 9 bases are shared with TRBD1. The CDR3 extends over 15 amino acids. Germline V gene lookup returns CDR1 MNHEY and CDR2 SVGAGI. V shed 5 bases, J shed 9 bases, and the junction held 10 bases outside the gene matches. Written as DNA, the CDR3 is TGTGCCAGCAGTCCCGGGACAGGGCCTTCCCGGGAGCTGTTTTTT. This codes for CASSPGTGPSRELFF.

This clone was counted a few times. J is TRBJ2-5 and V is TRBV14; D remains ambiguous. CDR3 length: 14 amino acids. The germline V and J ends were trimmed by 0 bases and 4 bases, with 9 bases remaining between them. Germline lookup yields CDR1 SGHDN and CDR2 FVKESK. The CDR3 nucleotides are TGTGCCAGCAGCCAAGATACGGTACGAGAGACCCAGTACTTC. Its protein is CASSQDTVRETQYF.

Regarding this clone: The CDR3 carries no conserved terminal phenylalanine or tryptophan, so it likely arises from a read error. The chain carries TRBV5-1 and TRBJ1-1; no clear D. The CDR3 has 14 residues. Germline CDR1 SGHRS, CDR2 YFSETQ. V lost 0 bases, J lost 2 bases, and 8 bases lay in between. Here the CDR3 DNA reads TGCGCCAGCAGCTTGGCTGGGCCCAACACTGAAGCTTTCTCT. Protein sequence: CASSLAGPNTEAFS.

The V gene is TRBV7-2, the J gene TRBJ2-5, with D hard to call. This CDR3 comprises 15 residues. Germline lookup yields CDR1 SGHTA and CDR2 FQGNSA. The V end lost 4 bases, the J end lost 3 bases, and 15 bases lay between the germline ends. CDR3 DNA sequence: TGTGCCAGCAGCTCCCCAGCGACGGCCAAAGAGACCCAGTACTTC. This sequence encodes CASSSPATAKETQYF.

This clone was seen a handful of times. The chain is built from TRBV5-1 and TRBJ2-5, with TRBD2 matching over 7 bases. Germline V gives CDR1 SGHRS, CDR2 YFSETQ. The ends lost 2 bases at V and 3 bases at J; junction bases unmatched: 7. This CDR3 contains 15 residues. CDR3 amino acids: CASSFEAGREETQYF. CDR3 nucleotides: TGCGCCAGCAGCTTTGAAGCGGGAAGGGAAGAGACCCAGTACTTC.

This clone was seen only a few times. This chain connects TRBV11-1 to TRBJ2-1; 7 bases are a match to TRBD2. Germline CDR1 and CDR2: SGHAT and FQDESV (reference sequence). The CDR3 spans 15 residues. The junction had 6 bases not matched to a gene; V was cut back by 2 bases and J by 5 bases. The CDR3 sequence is CASSLLVAGHNEQFF. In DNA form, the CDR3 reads TGTGCCAGCAGCTTATTGGTAGCGGGCCACAATGAGCAGTTCTTC.

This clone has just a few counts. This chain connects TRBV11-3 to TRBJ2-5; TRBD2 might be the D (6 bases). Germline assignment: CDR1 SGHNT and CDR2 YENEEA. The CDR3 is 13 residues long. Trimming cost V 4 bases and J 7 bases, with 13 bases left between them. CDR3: CASSYNPGGTQYF. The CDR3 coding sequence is TGTGCCAGCAGCTACAACCCCGGGGGGACCCAGTACTTC. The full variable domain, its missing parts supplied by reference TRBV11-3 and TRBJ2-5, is EAGVVQSPRYKIIEKKQPVAFWCNPISGHNTLYWYLQNLGQGPELLIRYENEEAVDDSQLPKDRFSAERLKGVDSTLKIQPAELGDSAVYLCASSYNPGGTQYFGPGTRLLVL.

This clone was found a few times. The CDR3 DNA is TGTGCCAGCAGCCCGCAGGGTGACGACACTGAAGCTTTCTTT. Encoded protein: CASSPQGDDTEAFF. The chain is built from TRBV7-2 and TRBJ1-1; D possibly corresponds to TRBD1 (5 bases). Germline V gene sequence: CDR1 SGHTA, CDR2 FQGNSA. V was trimmed by 5 bases and J by 3 bases, leaving 13 bases between them. This CDR3 is built from 14 residues. The complete variable domain, with remaining parts taken from reference TRBV7-2 and TRBJ1-1, reads GAGVSQSPSNKVTEKGKDVELRCDPISGHTALYWYRQSLGQGLEFLIYFQGNSAPDKSGLPSDRFSAERTGGSVSTLTIQRTQQEDSAVYLCASSPQGDDTEAFFGQGTRLTVV.

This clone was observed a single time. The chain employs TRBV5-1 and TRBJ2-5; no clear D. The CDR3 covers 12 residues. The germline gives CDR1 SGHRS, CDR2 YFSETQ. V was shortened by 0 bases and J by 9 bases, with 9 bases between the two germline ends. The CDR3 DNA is TGCGCCAGCAGCTTGGGCTTTGAGGCCCAGTACTTC. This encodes CASSLGFEAQYF. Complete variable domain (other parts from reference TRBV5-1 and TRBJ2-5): KAGVTQTPRYLIKTRGQQVTLSCSPISGHRSVSWYQQTPGQGLQFLFEYFSETQRNKGNFPGRFSGRQFSNSRSEMNVSTLELGDSALYLCASSLGFEAQYFGPGTRLLVL.

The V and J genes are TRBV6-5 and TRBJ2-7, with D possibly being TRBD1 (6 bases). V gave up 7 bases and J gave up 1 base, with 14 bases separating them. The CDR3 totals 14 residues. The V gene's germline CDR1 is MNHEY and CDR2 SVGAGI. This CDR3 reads CASKSPDSSYEQYF. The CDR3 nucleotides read TGTGCCAGCAAGTCCCCGGACAGTTCCTACGAGCAGTACTTC.